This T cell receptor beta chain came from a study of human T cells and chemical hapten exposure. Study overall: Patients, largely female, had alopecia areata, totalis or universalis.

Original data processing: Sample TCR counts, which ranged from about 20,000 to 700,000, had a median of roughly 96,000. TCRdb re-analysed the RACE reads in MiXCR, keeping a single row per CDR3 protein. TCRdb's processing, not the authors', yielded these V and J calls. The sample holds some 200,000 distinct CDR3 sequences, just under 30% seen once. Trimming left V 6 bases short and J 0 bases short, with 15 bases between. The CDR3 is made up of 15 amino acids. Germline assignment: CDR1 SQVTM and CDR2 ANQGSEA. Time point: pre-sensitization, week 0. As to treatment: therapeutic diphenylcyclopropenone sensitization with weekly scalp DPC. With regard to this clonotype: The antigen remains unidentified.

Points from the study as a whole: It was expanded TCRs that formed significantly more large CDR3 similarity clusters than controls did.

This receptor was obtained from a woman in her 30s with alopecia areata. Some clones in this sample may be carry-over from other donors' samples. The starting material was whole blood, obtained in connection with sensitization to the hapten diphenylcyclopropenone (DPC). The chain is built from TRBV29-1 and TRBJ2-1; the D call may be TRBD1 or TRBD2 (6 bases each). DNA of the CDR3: TGCAGCGTAGACGGACAGACTAGCTCCTACAATGAGCAGTTCTTC. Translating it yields CSVDGQTSSYNEQFF.